The rows below give T cell receptor beta chains drawn from one sample of a study of shared clonotypes between healthy human individuals. Sequenced by immunoSEQ multiplex PCR; TCRdb stores in-frame clones only, minus some. Seen here are roughly 2.1 million clones, around 93% observed once, and the top ten hold more than 1.5%. Sequences were obtained from naive CD8+ T cells from PBMCs. The source is a young man in good health. Some clones in this sample may be carry-over from other donors' samples. The CDR3 runs from the conserved cysteine through the conserved F or W. Fields, in order: clone size, D gene, J gene, V gene, CDR3 protein, CDR3 DNA. A D gene is named only where the DNA matches it firmly. Where a row states a size, it is once, few, many or the class of an expanded clone; other rows omit it.

NA,TRBD1,TRBJ1-1,TRBV27,CASSLYPTGGLNTEAFF,TGTGCCAGCAGTTTATACCCGACAGGGGGTCTGAACACTGAAGCTTTCTTT
NA,NA,TRBJ1-2,TRBV6-1,CASSPGQNYGYTF,TGTGCCAGCAGCCCCGGACAAAACTATGGCTACACCTTC
once,NA,TRBJ2-6,TRBV9,CASSPSMIVWGANVLTF,TGTGCCAGCAGCCCGTCTATGATCGTATGGGGGGCCAACGTCCTGACTTTC
NA,TRBD2,TRBJ2-2,TRBV9,CASSTPTSGDTGELFF,TGTGCCAGCAGCACCCCGACTAGCGGTGACACCGGGGAGCTGTTTTTT
few,TRBD1,TRBJ1-1,TRBV27,CASSHRGSGTEAFF,TGTGCCAGCAGCCACAGGGGGTCAGGCACTGAAGCTTTCTTT
NA,NA,TRBJ2-7,TRBV9,CASSVGVGSYEQYF,TGTGCCAGCAGCGTAGGGGTAGGCTCCTACGAGCAGTACTTC
NA,TRBD1,TRBJ1-2,TRBV7-9,CASSPTGTYGYTF,TGTGCCAGCAGCCCGACAGGGACCTATGGCTACACCTTC
once,TRBD1,TRBJ1-1,TRBV9,CASSVALPGQLNTEAFF,TGTGCCAGCAGCGTAGCCCTCCCGGGACAGCTGAACACTGAAGCTTTCTTT
NA,NA,TRBJ1-1,TRBV7-8,CASSQGRHWNTEAFF,TGTGCCAGCAGCCAGGGTCGACATTGGAACACTGAAGCTTTCTTT
NA,TRBD2,TRBJ2-3,TRBV5-1,CASSLLAEEADTQYF,TGCGCCAGCAGCTTACTAGCGGAGGAGGCAGATACGCAGTATTTT
NA,NA,TRBJ2-5,TRBV19,CASRCPLGDWLTQYF,TGTGCCAGTAGATGCCCTCTGGGGGATTGGCTGACCCAGTACTTC
NA,NA,TRBJ2-5,TRBV19,CASSGRQETQYF,TGTGCCAGTAGCGGCAGGCAAGAGACCCAGTACTTC
NA,NA,TRBJ2-5,TRBV19,CATRLDAETQYF,TGTGCCACCCGCCTAGACGCAGAGACCCAGTACTTC
few,NA,TRBJ1-2,TRBV7-9,CASSPQGGGYTF,TGTGCCAGCAGCCCCCAGGGTGGCGGCTACACCTTC
NA,TRBD1,TRBJ1-2,TRBV11-2,CASRKQGADGYTF,TGTGCCAGCAGGAAACAGGGGGCGGATGGCTACACCTTC
NA,NA,TRBJ2-5,TRBV27,CASSSRVGGQETQYF,TGTGCCAGCAGTTCCAGGGTTGGGGGCCAAGAGACCCAGTACTTC
NA,TRBD2,TRBJ2-1,TRBV5-1,CASSLSSGIRNEQFF,TGCGCCAGCAGCTTAAGTAGCGGGATTAGGAATGAGCAGTTCTTC
NA,NA,TRBJ2-2,TRBV13,CASSPGALNTGELFF,TGTGCCAGCAGCCCAGGGGCCCTGAACACCGGGGAGCTGTTTTTT
NA,TRBD2,TRBJ2-7,TRBV15,CATSPRLAGSSYEQYF,TGTGCCACCAGCCCACGACTAGCGGGCAGCTCCTACGAGCAGTACTTC
NA,NA,TRBJ1-2,TRBV20-1,CSGDVGDGYTF,TGCAGTGGTGACGTCGGGGACGGCTACACCTTC
NA,TRBD2,TRBJ2-4,TRBV27,CASSPMGLAGGENIQYF,TGTGCCAGCAGTCCAATGGGACTAGCGGGGGGAGAAAACATTCAGTACTTC
NA,TRBD2,TRBJ2-1,TRBV19,CASTLSGGPALGEQFF,TGTGCCAGTACCCTCTCGGGAGGCCCCGCCCTGGGTGAGCAGTTCTTC
once,TRBD1,TRBJ1-5,TRBV19,CASSRAQGATGGNQPQHF,TGTGCCAGTAGTAGGGCACAGGGGGCGACTGGGGGCAATCAGCCCCAGCATTTT
NA,NA,TRBJ2-1,TRBV5-6,CASSSQGGFYNEQFF,TGTGCCAGCAGCTCCCAAGGCGGGTTCTACAATGAGCAGTTCTTC
once,NA,TRBJ1-1,TRBV19,CASSMSRTEAFF,TGTGCCAGTAGTATGAGCAGGACTGAAGCTTTCTTT
NA,TRBD2,TRBJ2-1,TRBV5-4,CASSIQAGGSYNEQFF,TGTGCCAGCAGCATACAAGCGGGAGGGTCGTACAATGAGCAGTTCTTC
NA,TRBD2,TRBJ2-1,TRBV9,CASSGASGGAYNEQFF,TGTGCCAGCAGCGGAGCGAGCGGGGGGGCCTACAATGAGCAGTTCTTC
NA,NA,TRBJ2-2,TRBV7-9,CASSSWDINTGELFF,TGTGCCAGCAGCTCCTGGGACATCAACACCGGGGAGCTGTTTTTT
once,TRBD2,TRBJ2-7,TRBV27,CASSPRVASGRPLSYEQYF,TGTGCCAGCAGTCCCCGCGTAGCTAGCGGGAGGCCCTTGTCCTACGAGCAGTACTTC
NA,NA,TRBJ2-7,TRBV29-1,CSVEDRGGEQYF,TGCAGCGTTGAAGATCGAGGCGGGGAGCAGTACTTC
NA,TRBD1,TRBJ1-2,TRBV9,CASSPATGGEGYTF,TGTGCCAGCAGCCCTGCCACAGGGGGCGAGGGCTACACCTTC
once,NA,TRBJ2-7,TRBV5-1,CASSLALMARGYEQYF,TGCGCCAGCAGCTTGGCCTTAATGGCTCGGGGATACGAGCAGTACTTC
NA,NA,TRBJ1-6,TRBV4-3,CASSQGTAPNSPLHF,TGCGCCAGCAGCCAAGGGACAGCACCTAATTCACCCCTCCACTTT
NA,TRBD1,TRBJ2-2,TRBV5-5,CASSPGQVSPTGELFF,TGTGCCAGCAGCCCCGGACAGGTCAGTCCTACCGGGGAGCTGTTTTTT
NA,TRBD2,TRBJ2-1,TRBV5-1,CASSLGHLAGSSYNEQFF,TGCGCCAGCAGCTTGGGACACTTAGCGGGGAGCTCCTACAATGAGCAGTTCTTC
NA,TRBD2,TRBJ2-1,TRBV18,CASSRWGGSLYNEQFF,TGTGCCAGCTCCCGGTGGGGCGGGAGTCTATACAATGAGCAGTTCTTC
NA,NA,TRBJ1-6,TRBV2,CASSELNSPLHF,TGTGCCAGCAGTGAGTTGAATTCACCCCTCCACTTT
NA,NA,TRBJ2-1,TRBV7-3,CASSTTGTEYNEQFF,TGTGCCAGCAGTACCACCGGGACGGAGTACAATGAGCAGTTCTTC
few,TRBD1,TRBJ2-7,TRBV7-9,CASSFRPGQALTYEQYF,TGTGCCAGCAGTTTCAGACCGGGACAGGCGCTGACCTACGAGCAGTACTTC
NA,NA,TRBJ1-1,TRBV5-1,CASSFGRDTRNTEAFF,TGCGCCAGCAGCTTTGGGAGGGACACCCGGAACACTGAAGCTTTCTTT
NA,NA,TRBJ2-1,TRBV28,CASSPHPPQHNEQFF,TGTGCCAGCAGTCCCCACCCCCCACAGCATAATGAGCAGTTCTTC
NA,NA,TRBJ1-1,TRBV7-9,CASSFQGPEAFF,TGTGCCAGCAGCTTCCAGGGGCCTGAAGCTTTCTTT
few,NA,TRBJ1-1,TRBV5-6,CASHLGGTEAFF,TGTGCCTCTCATCTGGGCGGGACTGAAGCTTTCTTT
NA,NA,TRBJ2-2,TRBV27,CASSLSQSGELFF,TGTGCCAGCAGTTTATCTCAGTCCGGGGAGCTGTTTTTT
NA,TRBD2,TRBJ2-7,TRBV29-1,CSVVVAGGPEQYF,TGCAGCGTTGTAGTAGCGGGAGGCCCCGAGCAGTACTTC
NA,NA,TRBJ2-1,TRBV4-3,CASSQDYGVSSYNEQFF,TGCGCCAGCAGCCAAGATTACGGGGTGAGCTCCTACAATGAGCAGTTCTTC
NA,NA,TRBJ2-7,TRBV7-9,CASSLAGNHYEQYF,TGTGCCAGCAGCTTAGCGGGCAACCACTACGAGCAGTACTTC
NA,NA,TRBJ2-1,TRBV7-9,CASSSLAGSSYNEQFF,TGTGCCAGCAGCTCATTGGCGGGCAGCTCCTACAATGAGCAGTTCTTC
NA,NA,TRBJ2-5,TRBV7-6,CASSLSVPGLGGSQETQYF,TGTGCCAGCAGTCTTAGCGTCCCCGGACTAGGGGGAAGCCAAGAGACCCAGTACTTC
NA,NA,TRBJ2-7,TRBV7-9,CASSSLGWGSIDEQYF,TGTGCCAGCAGCTCGCTAGGATGGGGGAGTATTGACGAGCAGTACTTC
NA,TRBD2,TRBJ2-2,TRBV27,CASSLGPGGTGELFF,TGTGCCAGCAGTTTAGGGCCGGGGGGCACCGGGGAGCTGTTTTTT
NA,NA,TRBJ2-5,TRBV7-2,CASSSSRVQETQYF,TGTGCCAGCAGCTCCTCTCGGGTACAAGAGACCCAGTACTTC
once,TRBD1,TRBJ1-4,TRBV19,CASRPRTGTNEKLFF,TGTGCCAGTAGGCCGAGGACAGGGACTAATGAAAAACTGTTTTTT
NA,TRBD1,TRBJ2-7,TRBV19,CASSWGQGSYEQYF,TGTGCCAGTAGTTGGGGACAGGGGTCCTACGAGCAGTACTTC
NA,TRBD1,TRBJ2-7,TRBV28,CASSSTGGTYEQYF,TGTGCCAGCAGTTCCACAGGGGGGACCTACGAGCAGTACTTC
few,TRBD1,TRBJ1-3,TRBV9,CASSVDRGSGNTIYF,TGTGCCAGCAGCGTAGACAGGGGTTCTGGAAACACCATATATTTT
NA,NA,TRBJ2-5,TRBV28,CASSSPPSGQETQYF,TGTGCCAGCAGTTCGCCCCCCAGCGGCCAAGAGACCCAGTACTTC
NA,TRBD2,TRBJ2-7,TRBV28,CASSSGTSNLDEQYF,TGTGCCAGCAGTTCCGGGACTAGCAACTTGGACGAGCAGTACTTC
NA,TRBD1,TRBJ2-3,TRBV27,CASRQGADTQYF,TGTGCCAGCAGGCAGGGGGCAGATACGCAGTATTTT